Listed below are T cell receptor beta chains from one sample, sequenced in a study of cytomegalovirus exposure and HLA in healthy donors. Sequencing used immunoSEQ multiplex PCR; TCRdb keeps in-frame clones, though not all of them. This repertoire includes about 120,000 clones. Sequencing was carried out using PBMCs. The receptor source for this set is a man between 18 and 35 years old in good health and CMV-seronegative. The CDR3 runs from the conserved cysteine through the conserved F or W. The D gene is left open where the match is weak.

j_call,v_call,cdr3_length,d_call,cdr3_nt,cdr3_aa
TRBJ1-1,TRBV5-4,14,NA,TGTGCCAGCAGATACACGGGGGGGAACACTGAAGCTTTCTTT,CASRYTGGNTEAFF
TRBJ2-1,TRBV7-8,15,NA,TGTGCCAGCAGCCCCCACACCGGGATACTCAATGAGCAGTTCTTC,CASSPHTGILNEQFF
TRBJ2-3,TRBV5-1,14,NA,TGCGCCAGCAGAGGGGGGGGGAGCACAGATACGCAGTATTTT,CASRGGGSTDTQYF
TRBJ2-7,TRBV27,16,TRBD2,TGTGCCAGCAGTTTAACTAGCGGGGGCTGGGGCTACGAGCAGTACTTC,CASSLTSGGWGYEQYF
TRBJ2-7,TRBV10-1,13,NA,TGCGCCAGCAGTGAGTCGATAGCGGCCGAGCAGTACTTC,CASSESIAAEQYF
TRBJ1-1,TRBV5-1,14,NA,TGCGCCAGCAGCCTACAGGGTGTTGAGACTGAAGCTTTCTTT,CASSLQGVETEAFF
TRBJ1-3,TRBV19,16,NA,TGTGCCAGTAGTATGCCCAGTGCCAATTCTGGAAACACCATATATTTT,CASSMPSANSGNTIYF
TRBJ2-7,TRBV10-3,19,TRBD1,TGTGCCATCAGTGAGTCGGCGAGACGCCGGGACAGGGATTCCTACGAGCAGTACTTC,CAISESARRRDRDSYEQYF
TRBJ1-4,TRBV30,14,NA,TGTGCCTGGAGTGTACTCGGGGGTAATGAAAAACTGTTTTTT,CAWSVLGGNEKLFF
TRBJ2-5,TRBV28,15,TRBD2,TGTGCCAGCAGTTTAGGCGGGAGGGCCTTAGAGACCCAGTACTTC,CASSLGGRALETQYF
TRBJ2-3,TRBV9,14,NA,TGTGCCAGCAGCGTAGATCCAGGGCTTGATACGCAGTATTTT,CASSVDPGLDTQYF
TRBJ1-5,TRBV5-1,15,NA,TGCGCCAGCAGCTTGGCAGGAATTAGCAATCAGCCCCAGCATTTT,CASSLAGISNQPQHF
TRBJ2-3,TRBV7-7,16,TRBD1,TGTGCCAGCAGCCCAACAGGGGGCCCGAGAGGAGATACGCAGTATTTT,CASSPTGGPRGDTQYF
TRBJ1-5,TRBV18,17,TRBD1,TGTGCCAGCTCACCAAGCGCGCCAGGGGGGATGGATCAGCCCCAGCATTTT,CASSPSAPGGMDQPQHF
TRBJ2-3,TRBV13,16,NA,TGTGCCAGCAGCTTAGGCGGGGTCGGGAAGTGGGATACGCAGTATTTT,CASSLGGVGKWDTQYF
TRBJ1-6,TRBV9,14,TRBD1,TGTGCCAGCAGCCCCGGGACAGTAAATTCACCCCTCCACTTT,CASSPGTVNSPLHF
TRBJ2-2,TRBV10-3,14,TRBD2,TGTGCCATTCATAGCGGGATGGTGGCCGGGGAGCTGTTTTTT,CAIHSGMVAGELFF
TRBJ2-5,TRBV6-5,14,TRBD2,TGTGCCAGCAGTCGTGGACTAGCTGTGGCGACCCAGTACTTC,CASSRGLAVATQYF
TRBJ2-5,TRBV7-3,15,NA,TGTGCCAGCAGCCCGGCGGGGGCCCCTGAAGAGACCCAGTACTTC,CASSPAGAPEETQYF
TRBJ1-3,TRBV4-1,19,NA,TGCGCCAGCAGCCAAGATAAAAGCTGGTGGGGGGACTCTGGAAACACCATATATTTT,CASSQDKSWWGDSGNTIYF
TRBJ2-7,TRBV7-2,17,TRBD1,TGTGCCAGCAGACGTAACCACAGGGGGTCAGGAGCCTACGAGCAGTACTTC,CASRRNHRGSGAYEQYF
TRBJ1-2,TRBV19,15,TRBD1,TGTGCTACATCCCTGAACAGGGGGCGACGGGCAAGCTACACCTTC,CATSLNRGRRASYTF
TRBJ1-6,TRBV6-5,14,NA,TGTGCCAGCACGGAGGCCCTAGGGAATTCACCCCTCCACTTT,CASTEALGNSPLHF
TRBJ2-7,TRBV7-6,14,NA,TGTGCCAGCAGCTTAGCGGGGGGAGGAGCCGAGCAGTACTTC,CASSLAGGGAEQYF
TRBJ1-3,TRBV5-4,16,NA,TGTGCCAGCAGCCCTTGGCGCGGGGGGCGAGGAAACACCATATATTTT,CASSPWRGGRGNTIYF
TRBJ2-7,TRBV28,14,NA,TGTGCCAGCAGCCCCAGGACCGGGGCCTACGAGCAGTACTTC,CASSPRTGAYEQYF
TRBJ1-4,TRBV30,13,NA,TGTGCCTGGAGTGGAGGGTATGATGAAAAACTGTTTTTT,CAWSGGYDEKLFF
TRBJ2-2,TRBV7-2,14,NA,TGTGCCAGCAGGGGGGGGCCGAACACCGGGGAGCTGTTTTTT,CASRGGPNTGELFF
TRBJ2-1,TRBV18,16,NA,TGTGCCAGCTCACCTCCCGGACAAGATCCCTACAATGAGCAGTTCTTC,CASSPPGQDPYNEQFF